The 14 T cell receptor beta chains reported below all come from one sample, sequenced in a study of long-term antiretroviral therapy in people with HIV. Runs used v3.0 of the immunoSEQ assay and were done at survey level. Clones were read by immunoSEQ multiplex PCR, and TCRdb kept only the in-frame ones, dropping some. The sample has tens of thousands of clones, around 93% seen once; the top ten hold 2.5% to 3.5%. The starting material was unsorted PBMCs, obtained 5.3 years after starting antiretroviral therapy. These receptors were taken from a middle-aged man with HIV.

The rearrangement links TRBV10-3 to TRBJ2-3; TRBD2 agrees at 7 bases. The trim removed 7 bases at V and 0 bases at J, leaving 7 bases unmatched. Germline CDR1 is ENHRY and CDR2 is SYGVKD. The CDR3 has 15 amino acids. CDR3 residues: CAITESGASTDTQYF. The CDR3 bases are TGTGCCATCACCGAGAGCGGGGCGAGCACAGATACGCAGTATTTT.

CDR3 sequence: CASSLETYLAGGLETQYF. CDR3 sequence (DNA): TGTGCCAGCAGCTTAGAGACTTACCTAGCGGGGGGGCTGGAGACCCAGTACTTC. The chain joins TRBV7-6 to TRBJ2-5, with 12 bases identical to TRBD2. CDR3 length equals 18 residues. V lost 1 base, J lost 5 bases, and 11 bases stayed unmatched. Germline V gene lookup returns CDR1 SGHVS and CDR2 FNYEAQ.

The genes are TRBV6-1 and TRBJ1-2; TRBD1 might be the D (6 bases). Germline V lookup: CDR1 MNHNS, CDR2 SASEGT. The CDR3 covers 15 residues. Trimming shortened V by 3 bases and J by 6 bases, and 17 bases separated the two germline ends. The CDR3 loop is CASSEATGNLNGYTF. The DNA of the CDR3 is TGTGCCAGCAGTGAGGCTACAGGGAATTTGAATGGCTACACCTTC.

This chain links TRBV7-2 with TRBJ1-1; 9 bases are shared with TRBD1. Germline loops: CDR1 SGHTA, CDR2 FQGNSA. V gave up 1 base and J gave up 11 bases; unmatched junction bases: 5. The CDR3 spans 13 residues. The CDR3: CASSLGGQGRAFF. The CDR3 DNA reads TGTGCCAGCAGCTTAGGGGGACAGGGTCGGGCTTTCTTT.

The chain links TRBV4-1 to TRBJ2-1; D uncertain. V was clipped by 4 bases and J by 6 bases, with 13 bases between them. Germline V gene lookup returns CDR1 MGHRA and CDR2 YSYEKL. This CDR3 has 14 residues. The CDR3 region has the DNA TGCGCCAGCAGCCCTGACCCGGACGGCAATGAGCAGTTCTTC. Residues: CASSPDPDGNEQFF.

V is TRBV5-4 and J is TRBJ1-4; TRBD1 might be the D (5 bases). V was cut by 4 bases and J by 3 bases, with 13 bases left in between. In germline, CDR1 is SGHNT, CDR2 YYREEE (reference sequence). The CDR3 covers 15 residues. CDR3 residues: CASSLGPTSNEKLFF. CDR3 DNA sequence: TGTGCCAGCAGCCTGGGACCGACTTCTAATGAAAAACTGTTTTTT.

V usage is TRBV11-3 and J usage is TRBJ2-7; 7 bases match TRBD2. The CDR3 totals 17 residues. The germline V gene encodes CDR1 SGHNT and CDR2 YENEEA. The V segment lost 8 bases and the J segment 7 bases; nucleotides outside the gene matches: 23. CDR3 in amino acids: CASGHQSGLAGEGEQYF. DNA of the CDR3: TGTGCCAGCGGTCATCAAAGCGGGTTGGCGGGGGAGGGAGAGCAGTACTTC.

The count of this clone is one. V gene TRBV6-6 combines with J gene TRBJ1-2, with D unclear. The CDR3 runs to 14 residues. Deletions cut 6 bases from V and 3 bases from J, with 14 bases between. Germline V gene data show CDR1 as MNHNY and CDR2 as SVGAGI (reference sequence). The CDR3 loop is CASRRSGSHYGYTF. In DNA, the CDR3 is TGTGCCAGCAGACGCAGCGGGAGTCACTATGGCTACACCTTC.

The rearrangement uses TRBV11-3 and TRBJ2-7; the match to TRBD1 covers 10 bases. Germline V CDR1 and CDR2: SGHNT, YENEEA. V lost 5 bases and J lost 1; bases outside the gene matches: 2. This CDR3 has 14 residues. DNA of the CDR3: TGTGCCAGCAGCCGGACAGGGGGTTCCTACGAGCAGTACTTC. This translates into CASSRTGGSYEQYF.

This clone was observed a single time. The chain recombines TRBV19 with TRBJ1-5; 7 nucleotides line up with TRBD1. Trimming cost V 5 bases and J 6 bases; bases outside gene matches: 7. Germline assignment: CDR1 LNHDA and CDR2 SQIVND (reference sequence). This CDR3 is built from 14 residues. Here the CDR3 DNA reads TGTGCCAGTAGTGCTACAGGGGTTGGTCAGCCCCAGCATTTT. Its translation is CASSATGVGQPQHF.

This clone was detected once. This rearrangement joins TRBV15 to TRBJ1-6, with D hard to call. V lost 1 base and J lost 6, with 7 bases in between. The CDR3 extends over 14 amino acids. Germline values: CDR1 LNHNV, CDR2 YYDKDF (reference sequence). Here the CDR3 DNA reads TGTGCCACCAGCAGAGGGTCGATTAATTCACCCCTCCACTTT. Encoded protein: CATSRGSINSPLHF.

The CDR3 region has the DNA TGTGCCAGCAGTGACAGGGGGAATCGCAACGAGCAGTACTTC. Its protein is CASSDRGNRNEQYF. The V call is TRBV2, the J call TRBJ2-7; 7 bases map to TRBD1. V gave up 3 bases and J gave up 5 bases; unmatched junction bases: 7. CDR1 and CDR2 (germline): SNHLY, FYNNEI. The length of the CDR3 is 14 residues.

CDR3 in amino acids: CASSLISDTEAFF. The CDR3 region has the DNA TGTGCCAGCAGCTTGATTTCGGACACTGAAGCTTTCTTT. This chain links TRBV5-5 with TRBJ1-1; D gene unclear. The CDR3 runs 13 residues. CDR1 SGHKS and CDR2 YYEKEE come from the germline V gene (reference sequence). V was pared by 1 base and J by 3 bases, with 7 bases between.

This chain joins TRBV30 and TRBJ1-2; TRBD1 might be the D (5 bases). The CDR3 has 16 residues. The germline V gene has CDR1 GTSNPN and CDR2 SVGIG (reference sequence). V lost 1 base to trimming and J lost 0 bases, with 15 bases between them. CDR3 residues: CAWSAPGAKANYGYTF. The CDR3 DNA follows: TGTGCCTGGAGTGCCCCCGGGGCGAAGGCTAACTATGGCTACACCTTC.